Listed below are T cell receptor beta chains from one sample, sequenced in a study of T cells in Graves' hyperthyroidism and ophthalmopathy. From the multiplex PCR reads, TCRdb called clonotypes with MiXCR, one entry per CDR3 protein. In the table there are a few hundred thousand distinct CDR3 sequences, about 18% of which are singletons. Source material: blood. These receptors were taken from a woman in her forties or fifties with Graves' hyperthyroidism. The CDR3 runs from the conserved cysteine through the conserved F or W. A D gene is named only where the DNA matches it firmly. Clone size is stated in some rows and not others, as once, few, many or a class when expanded.

clone_size	d_call	j_call	v_call	cdr3_aa	cdr3_nt
few	.	TRBJ2-5	TRBV19	CASSTTDTPPETQYF	TGTGCCAGTAGTACCACGGACACCCCTCCAGAGACCCAGTACTTC
few	TRBD2	TRBJ2-7	TRBV28	CASSSPSGRAYEQYF	TGTGCCAGCAGTTCCCCTAGCGGGAGGGCCTACGAGCAGTACTTC
few	TRBD1	TRBJ2-3	TRBV6-4	CASSTHRGTDTQYF	TGTGCCAGCAGTACTCACAGGGGTACAGATACGCAGTATTTT
few	.	TRBJ1-1	TRBV13	CASTLGGVNTEAFF	TGTGCCAGCACCCTAGGGGGAGTGAACACTGAAGCTTTCTTT
.	TRBD2	TRBJ2-2	TRBV7-6	CASSGPGGRAPTGELFF	TGTGCCAGCAGCGGGCCTGGCGGGAGGGCCCCCACCGGGGAGCTGTTTTTT
many	TRBD1	TRBJ1-1	TRBV20-1	CSAKGAWNTEAFF	TGCAGTGCAAAGGGGGCCTGGAACACTGAAGCTTTCTTT
many	.	TRBJ1-1	TRBV18	CASSLSRGRGTEAFF	TGTGCCAGCTCACTTAGCCGGGGAAGGGGCACTGAAGCTTTCTTT
many	TRBD1	TRBJ2-7	TRBV12-3/TRBV12-4	CASRGTGVSYEQYF	TGTGCCAGCAGGGGGACAGGCGTCTCCTACGAGCAGTACTTC
many	.	TRBJ2-5	TRBV18	CASSPRRGGQETQYF	TGTGCCAGCTCTCCACGGCGTGGGGGCCAAGAGACCCAGTACTTC
.	TRBD2	TRBJ2-1	TRBV6-5	CASSLQRGGFHEQFF	TGTGCCAGCAGTCTACAGCGGGGGGGCTTCCATGAGCAGTTCTTC
.	.	TRBJ1-4	TRBV28	CASSQFVTSNEKLFF	TGTGCCAGCAGTCAGTTTGTGACTTCTAATGAAAAACTGTTTTTT
.	.	TRBJ2-2	TRBV14	CASSQEFPGFGELFF	TGTGCCAGCAGCCAAGAATTTCCGGGGTTCGGGGAGCTGTTTTTT
.	TRBD2	TRBJ2-3	TRBV30	CAWSYGLAGGPDTQYF	TGTGCCTGGAGTTACGGACTAGCGGGGGGGCCAGATACGCAGTATTTT
.	TRBD1	TRBJ2-1	TRBV29-1	CSVAGQGAFSEQFF	TGCAGCGTTGCGGGACAGGGGGCGTTTAGTGAGCAGTTCTTC
many	.	TRBJ1-1	TRBV6-1	CASSRNGLEAFF	TGTGCCAGCAGCCGGAATGGGCTAGAAGCTTTCTTT
many	.	TRBJ2-7	TRBV28	CASSLPAEGPTYEQYF	TGTGCCAGCAGTTTACCTGCGGAGGGTCCCACCTACGAGCAGTACTTC
.	.	TRBJ1-4	TRBV20-1	CSAHWWTATNEKLFF	TGCAGTGCTCACTGGTGGACTGCAACTAATGAAAAACTGTTTTTT
.	.	TRBJ1-1	TRBV20-1	CSARNSQGNTEAFF	TGCAGTGCTAGAAACAGCCAGGGGAACACTGAAGCTTTCTTT
many	.	TRBJ2-7	TRBV28	CASGGSGTLSYEQYF	TGTGCCAGCGGAGGCTCCGGGACACTATCCTACGAGCAGTACTTC
few	TRBD1	TRBJ1-2	TRBV6-1	CASKTGFYGYTF	TGTGCCAGCAAGACAGGGTTCTATGGCTACACCTTC
many	.	TRBJ1-1	TRBV12-3/TRBV12-4	CASSLEAGATEAFF	TGTGCCAGCAGTTTAGAGGCGGGGGCCACTGAAGCTTTCTTT
few	.	TRBJ2-7	TRBV20-1	CSVREPSYEQYF	TGCAGTGTTCGGGAGCCCTCCTACGAGCAGTACTTC
.	TRBD1	TRBJ1-1	TRBV5-4	CASSPKAGGNTEAFF	TGTGCCAGCAGCCCTAAGGCAGGGGGAAACACTGAAGCTTTCTTT
.	.	TRBJ1-3	TRBV7-9	CASSFAGTSGNTIYF	TGTGCCAGCAGCTTCGCAGGGACCTCTGGAAACACCATATATTTT
.	.	TRBJ1-6	TRBV28	CASGDPGASSYNSPLHF	TGTGCCAGCGGTGATCCGGGGGCGAGCTCCTATAATTCACCCCTCCACTTT
few	TRBD1	TRBJ1-4	TRBV5-1	CASSHAGGSGEKLFF	TGCGCCAGCAGCCACGCAGGGGGAAGCGGCGAAAAACTGTTTTTT
few	TRBD2	TRBJ2-1	TRBV7-3	CASSLLPGGYNEQFF	TGTGCCAGCAGCTTACTACCGGGGGGCTACAATGAGCAGTTCTTC
many	TRBD1	TRBJ1-4	TRBV18	CASSLGTDIEKLFF	TGTGCCAGCTCACTCGGGACAGATATTGAAAAACTGTTTTTT
.	.	TRBJ2-2	TRBV12-3/TRBV12-4	CASSFAADSANTGELFF	TGTGCCAGCAGTTTTGCGGCAGACTCCGCGAACACCGGGGAGCTGTTTTTT
.	.	TRBJ1-2	TRBV7-6	CASSLGGPGPLIYGYTF	TGTGCCAGCAGCTTAGGAGGGCCGGGGCCGCTTATCTATGGCTACACCTTC
.	TRBD1	TRBJ1-1	TRBV10-3	CAISSGQGPYTEAFF	TGTGCCATCAGTTCCGGACAGGGGCCTTACACTGAAGCTTTCTTT
many	TRBD1	TRBJ1-1	TRBV5-8	CASSSDTGGGWSGEAFF	TGTGCCAGCAGCTCGGATACAGGGGGCGGTTGGTCTGGGGAAGCTTTCTTT
.	.	TRBJ1-2	TRBV20-1	CSARSGLSGGYTF	TGCAGTGCTAGATCCGGCCTCTCCGGCGGCTACACCTTC
few	.	TRBJ2-7	TRBV13	CASSKDLYEQYF	TGTGCCAGCAGCAAAGACCTTTACGAGCAGTACTTC
.	TRBD1	TRBJ1-1	TRBV27	CASSRTGGNTEAFF	TGTGCCAGCAGTCGGACAGGGGGAAACACTGAAGCTTTCTTT
.	TRBD2	TRBJ2-1	TRBV7-9	CASSDSGSLSYNEQFF	TGTGCCAGCAGCGATAGCGGGAGTCTCTCCTACAATGAGCAGTTCTTC
many	TRBD2	TRBJ2-3	TRBV28	CASSLLPGTSPARDTQYF	TGTGCCAGCAGTTTACTCCCCGGGACTAGCCCTGCCAGAGATACGCAGTATTTT
.	.	TRBJ2-4	TRBV28	CASSSYAGRNRDIQYF	TGTGCCAGCAGTTCCTACGCCGGACGTAATAGAGACATTCAGTACTTC
few	.	TRBJ2-5	TRBV19	CASSMTREETQYF	TGTGCCAGTAGTATGACAAGGGAAGAGACCCAGTACTTC
many	TRBD1	TRBJ2-5	TRBV3-1	CASTFGTGRQETQYF	TGTGCCAGCACCTTCGGGACAGGGAGACAAGAGACCCAGTACTTC
.	TRBD1	TRBJ1-1	TRBV18	CASSRDRGAAEAFF	TGTGCCAGCTCACGGGACAGGGGAGCTGCTGAAGCTTTCTTT
few	.	TRBJ1-2	TRBV12-3/TRBV12-4	CASRLTVDYGYTF	TGTGCCAGCAGGTTGACAGTGGATTATGGCTACACCTTC
few	TRBD1	TRBJ1-2	TRBV6-1	CASSFQQGPRYYGYTF	TGTGCCAGCAGTTTTCAACAGGGGCCCCGTTACTATGGCTACACCTTC
many	.	TRBJ2-5	TRBV18	CASSPPDGETQYF	TGTGCCAGCTCACCACCGGACGGTGAGACCCAGTACTTC
.	.	TRBJ1-1	TRBV30	CAWSSDRSQGGAFF	TGTGCCTGGAGTTCGGACCGCTCCCAAGGTGGAGCTTTCTTT
few	TRBD1	TRBJ2-4	TRBV28	CASSPGDRGQNIQYF	TGTGCCAGCAGTCCCGGGGACAGGGGTCAAAACATTCAGTACTTC
.	.	TRBJ1-2	TRBV13	CDSTPRDFSYGYTF	TGTGACAGCACCCCACGGGATTTCAGCTATGGCTACACCTTC
.	TRBD2	TRBJ2-3	TRBV6-5	CASSSSIAGVRTDTQYF	TGTGCCAGCAGTTCCTCGATAGCGGGAGTAAGGACAGATACGCAGTATTTT
.	TRBD1	TRBJ2-5	TRBV5-1	CASSSQGAGLETQYF	TGCGCCAGCAGCTCCCAGGGGGCAGGTCTAGAGACCCAGTACTTC
.	TRBD1	TRBJ1-1	TRBV5-1	CASSWGTGGWTEAFF	TGCGCCAGCAGCTGGGGGACAGGGGGGTGGACTGAAGCTTTCTTT
few	TRBD1	TRBJ1-1	TRBV10-1	CASSDYRGLKAFF	TGCGCCAGCAGTGACTACAGGGGGCTTAAAGCTTTCTTT
many	.	TRBJ2-5	TRBV7-2	CASKGGGRETQYF	TGTGCCAGCAAGGGAGGGGGACGGGAGACCCAGTACTTC
few	.	TRBJ1-1	TRBV6-4	CASSAGGGGTEAFF	TGTGCCAGCAGCGCCGGAGGGGGAGGCACTGAAGCTTTCTTT